A single sample is the source of the 32 T cell receptor beta chains below, sequenced in a study of shared clonotypes between healthy human individuals. This table comes from immunoSEQ multiplex PCR, and its TCRdb copy is limited to in-frame clones, with some not included. The table records 530,000 or so clones, around 79% of them present only once. The sample was PBMCs. The source is a woman aged 40 to 50 in good health. Some clones in this sample may be carry-over from other donors' samples.

The gene calls are TRBV29-1 and TRBJ2-7; D is unresolved. Germline CDR1 is SQVTM and CDR2 is ANQGSEA. The CDR3 consists of 13 residues. V lost 4 bases to trimming and J lost 3 bases, with 13 bases between them. The CDR3 spells CSVGRGLYYEQYF. The CDR3 DNA reads as TGCAGCGTTGGTAGAGGCCTCTACTACGAGCAGTACTTC.

The V gene is TRBV30, the J gene TRBJ2-6; D is possibly TRBD2 (7 bases). This CDR3 has 18 amino acids. The V gene's germline CDR1 is GTSNPN and CDR2 SVGIG (reference sequence). Trimming shortened V by 1 base and J by 3 bases, and 19 bases separated the two germline ends. CDR3 sequence (DNA): TGTGCCTGGAGTGCAGTTCGGGGGGCGGTGGTTGGGGCCAACGTCCTGACTTTC. It codes for CAWSAVRGAVVGANVLTF.

The CDR3 sequence: CASSLRQGLAFF. DNA for the CDR3: TGTGCCAGCAGCCTTCGACAGGGCTTAGCTTTCTTT. J is TRBJ1-1 and V is TRBV28; 7 nucleotides match TRBD1. There are 12 residues in the CDR3. The junction had 8 bases not matched to a gene; V was cut back by 6 bases and J by 10 bases. Germline V lookup: CDR1 MDHEN, CDR2 SYDVKM.

Concerning this clone itself: Within the sample, other DNA sequences also encode this same CDR3. The chain couples TRBV18 to TRBJ2-7, with 12 nucleotides matching TRBD2. Germline loops: CDR1 KGHSH, CDR2 LQKENI. The CDR3 is made up of 14 amino acids. The ends lost 6 bases at V and 4 bases at J; junction bases unmatched: 4. The CDR3 nucleotides are TGTGCCAGCTCGTCCGGGACTAGCGGGTACGAGCAGTACTTC. This encodes CASSSGTSGYEQYF.

The rearrangement joins TRBV7-3 to TRBJ1-5, with D unclear. This CDR3 region has 20 residues. Per the germline V gene, CDR1 is SGHTA and CDR2 is FQGTGA. The V end lost 4 bases, the J end lost 0 bases, and 25 bases lay between the germline ends. CDR3 DNA sequence: TGTGCCAGCAGCTCCCCAGATACCTATAATACAAACCATAGCAATCAGCCCCAGCATTTT. Translated: CASSSPDTYNTNHSNQPQHF.

This clone was observed a few times. The chain combines TRBV6-5 with TRBJ1-1, with D possibly TRBD1 on 5 matching bases. Trimming took off 7 bases at V and 4 bases at J, with 7 bases between the two ends. Germline CDR1 MNHEY, CDR2 SVGAGI. This CDR3 comprises 11 residues. In nucleotides, the CDR3 is TGTGCCAGCACGAGGGGCACTGAAGCTTTCTTT. It specifies CASTRGTEAFF.

This clone showed up just a few times. The chain has TRBV2 and TRBJ2-7, with 7 nucleotides matching TRBD2. The CDR3 sequence is 11 residues long. Trimming at V came to 7 bases and at J to 7 bases, leaving 4 bases not matched to a gene. Germline assignment: CDR1 SNHLY and CDR2 FYNNEI. CDR3 sequence: CASMGGREQYF. The CDR3 DNA reads TGTGCCAGCATGGGGGGGAGGGAGCAGTACTTC.

V usage is TRBV6-5 and J usage is TRBJ1-2, with D tentatively TRBD1 (5 bases). V lost 6 bases to trimming and J lost 4 bases, with 15 bases between them. The CDR3 spans 14 residues. CDR1 MNHEY and CDR2 SVGAGI come from the germline V gene. The CDR3 DNA is TGTGCCAGCAGCCCACGGGGGGGGATCTATGGCTACACCTTC. Amino acid sequence: CASSPRGGIYGYTF.

This chain connects TRBV5-1 to TRBJ2-7; 8 nucleotides align to TRBD2. V shed 0 bases, J shed 6 bases, and the junction held 8 bases outside the gene matches. The CDR3 loop spans 15 amino acids. CDR1 is SGHRS, CDR2 YFSETQ, per germline. The CDR3 nucleotides read TGCGCCAGCAGCTTGGCCTCAGCGGGAGCCGGCGAGCAGTACTTC. Residues: CASSLASAGAGEQYF.

The V call is TRBV19, the J call TRBJ1-5; 8 bases fit TRBD1. There are 13 residues in the CDR3. Germline V gene data show CDR1 as LNHDA and CDR2 as SQIVND (reference sequence). CDR3: CASGQGAKQPQHF. The CDR3 nucleotides read TGTGCGAGTGGGCAGGGGGCTAAGCAGCCCCAGCATTTT.

The chain combines TRBV6-1 with TRBJ2-1; D is uncertain. V lost 5 bases to trimming and J lost 5 bases, with 7 bases between them. This CDR3 has 12 amino acids. Germline V CDR1 and CDR2: MNHNS, SASEGT. The CDR3 sequence is CASSRLHNEQFF. The CDR3 DNA is TGTGCCAGCAGTAGGCTGCACAATGAGCAGTTCTTC.

V usage is TRBV5-4 and J usage is TRBJ2-2, with 7 bases aligning to TRBD2. CDR1 is SGHNT, CDR2 YYREEE, per germline (reference sequence). The CDR3 totals 15 residues. The J segment lost 7 bases and the V segment lost 4 bases, leaving 10 bases of the junction unmatched. The CDR3 region is CASSPGAGVVGELFF. CDR3 nucleotide sequence: TGTGCCAGCAGCCCTGGGGCGGGAGTGGTCGGGGAGCTGTTTTTT.

This chain joins TRBV21-1 and TRBJ2-7. TRBV21-1 is listed as a pseudogene. The CDR3 is made up of 17 amino acids. The CDR3 here is CASSKAQGGTASYEQYF. Written as DNA, the CDR3 is TGTGCCAGCAGCAAAGCCCAGGGGGGGACAGCCTCCTACGAGCAGTACTTC.

CDR3 loop: CASSQVPSGELFF. DNA of the CDR3: TGCGCCAGCAGCCAGGTTCCGTCCGGGGAGCTGTTTTTT. V usage is TRBV5-1 and J usage is TRBJ2-2, with unresolved D. CDR3 size: 13 residues. The germline CDR1 and CDR2 sequences are SGHRS and YFSETQ. Trimming took off 4 bases at V and 6 bases at J, with 10 bases between the two ends.

This clone was detected only once. The V gene is TRBV5-4, the J gene TRBJ1-3; TRBD1 agrees at 9 bases. CDR1 is SGHNT, CDR2 YYREEE, per germline (reference sequence). The V gene end was trimmed by 4 bases and the J gene end by 0 bases; junction bases not matched to a gene: 8. This CDR3 comprises 17 residues. The CDR3 DNA reads as TGTGCCAGCAGCCAGGGGACAGGGCCACCCTCTGGAAACACCATATATTTT. Encoded protein: CASSQGTGPPSGNTIYF. Supplemented by reference TRBV5-4 and TRBJ1-3, the full variable domain reads ETGVTQSPTHLIKTRGQQVTLRCSSQSGHNTVSWYQQALGQGPQFIFQYYREEENGRGNFPPRFSGLQFPNYSSELNVNALELDDSALYLCASSQGTGPPSGNTIYFGEGSWLTVV.

The chain recombines TRBV20-1 with TRBJ2-7; the D is unclear. Trimming shortened V by 6 bases and J by 7 bases, and 10 bases separated the two germline ends. The CDR3 covers 10 residues. CDR1 and CDR2 from the germline V gene are DFQATT and SNEGSKA (reference sequence). The chain's CDR3 is CSARWREQYF. The CDR3 DNA reads TGCAGTGCCCGTTGGCGGGAGCAGTACTTC.

The chain recombines TRBV7-9 with TRBJ1-1; weak D call: TRBD1 (5 bases). The ends were cut back, 5 bases at V and 5 bases at J, with 15 bases in the middle. Germline lookup yields CDR1 SEHNR and CDR2 FQNEAQ (reference sequence). CDR3 length: 14 amino acids. The CDR3 nucleotides read TGTGCCAGCAGCGCAAAGGGGAGGGAGACTGAAGCTTTCTTT. As protein: CASSAKGRETEAFF.

The rearrangement joins TRBV9 to TRBJ2-1; the match to TRBD2 covers 7 bases. With 9 bases clipped from V and 8 bases from J, the junction kept 8 bases outside the gene matches. The germline V gene encodes CDR1 SGDLS and CDR2 YYNGEE. This CDR3 region has 12 residues. In DNA form, the CDR3 reads TGTGCCACCGGGACTACTACATATGAGCAGTTCTTC. It translates to CATGTTTYEQFF.

This sequence joins TRBV27 and TRBJ1-2, with D perhaps matching TRBD1 (6 bases). The germline V and J ends were trimmed by 4 bases and 7 bases, with 16 bases remaining between them. CDR3 length equals 14 residues. Germline CDR1 reads MNHEY; CDR2 reads SMNVEV (reference sequence). This chain's CDR3 is CASSSLQRGGGYTF. The CDR3 nucleotides read TGTGCCAGCAGTTCCTTGCAAAGAGGGGGTGGCTACACCTTC.

This clone was counted at least ten times. This chain uses TRBV14 with TRBJ2-7, with 7 bases matching TRBD1. The germline V gene encodes CDR1 SGHDN and CDR2 FVKESK. The length of the CDR3 is 13 residues. Trimming removed 0 bases from V and 10 bases from J; junction bases left unmatched: 6. The CDR3 spells CASSQELGDSQYF. Here the CDR3 DNA reads TGTGCCAGCAGCCAAGAATTAGGGGACAGCCAGTACTTC.

The rearrangement links TRBV4-1 to TRBJ2-2; 8 bases line up with TRBD2. Trimming took 1 base from V and 6 from J; bases not matched to a gene: 4. Germline assignment: CDR1 MGHRA and CDR2 YSYEKL. This CDR3 is 15 amino acids long. CDR3 amino acids: CASSQVSGIAGELFF. The CDR3 coding sequence is TGCGCCAGCAGCCAAGTTAGCGGGATTGCCGGGGAGCTGTTTTTT.

This clone was seen only once. The CDR3 bases are TGTGCCAGCAGCCGGATCGGGAACACTGAAGCTTTCTTT. This gives the protein CASSRIGNTEAFF. The chain has TRBV7-9 and TRBJ1-1; D unresolved. V lost 5 bases and J lost 1, with 8 bases in between. The CDR3 is 13 amino acids. The germline CDR1 and CDR2 sequences are SEHNR and FQNEAQ (reference sequence).

The V gene is TRBV18, the J gene TRBJ2-5; no reliable D call. The V and J ends lost 6 bases and 1 base respectively, with 9 bases between them. CDR3 length equals 13 residues. CDR1 and CDR2 (germline): KGHSH, LQKENI. The CDR3 loop reads CASSSTTQETQYF. CDR3 DNA sequence: TGTGCCAGCTCGTCCACAACCCAAGAGACCCAGTACTTC.

This clone was counted only a few times. CDR3 sequence reads: CASSSGLAGVNEQFF. The CDR3 DNA sequence: TGTGCCAGCAGCTCTGGACTAGCGGGAGTCAATGAGCAGTTCTTC. The rearrangement uses TRBV5-5 and TRBJ2-1; 13 positions match TRBD2. V lost 3 bases, J lost 6 bases, and 3 bases stayed unmatched. Germline values: CDR1 SGHKS, CDR2 YYEKEE (reference sequence). The CDR3 spans 15 residues.

This clone was seen a single time. Since a far larger clone is one base different, this is likely a read error. The genes are TRBV6-6 and TRBJ2-5; TRBD2 aligns across 8 bases. V lost 8 bases to trimming and J lost 5 bases; unmatched junction nucleotides: 16. Germline lookup yields CDR1 MNHNY and CDR2 SVGAGI (reference sequence). The CDR3 runs 16 residues. CDR3 nucleotide sequence: TGTGCCAGCGCGGAGACGGAGCGGGAGATCGTGGAGACCCAGTACTTC. Translation: CASAETEREIVETQYF.

This clone was seen a few times. The germline gene is not matched at one end of the junction; a read error may be the cause. The chain couples TRBV29-1 to TRBJ2-7, with 14 bases aligning to TRBD2. This CDR3 is built from 13 residues. CDR1 and CDR2 from the germline V gene are SQVTM and ANQGSEA. The CDR3: CSVEGLAGGEQYF. CDR3 bases: TGCAGCGTCGAAGGACTAGCGGGAGGCGAGCAGTACTTC.

This sequence joins TRBV5-1 and TRBJ2-5; TRBD2 matches at 14 bases. The CDR3 is 16 residues long. The germline V gene encodes CDR1 SGHRS and CDR2 YFSETQ. The V gene end was trimmed by 4 bases and the J gene end by 3 bases; junction bases not matched to a gene: 5. This CDR3 is CASSRLAGGPEETQYF. DNA of the CDR3: TGCGCCAGCAGCCGACTAGCGGGAGGGCCGGAAGAGACCCAGTACTTC.

The chain links TRBV6-1 to TRBJ2-1, with a possible D match to TRBD2 (6 bases). In germline, CDR1 is MNHNS, CDR2 SASEGT. The CDR3 consists of 13 residues. V was clipped by 6 bases and J by 12 bases, with 18 bases between them. In DNA, the CDR3 is TGTGCCAGCAGCAGGGAGGAGTATTCCGCGCAGTTCTTC. This codes for CASSREEYSAQFF.

A word on this clone: Relative to the germline gene, one junction end is altered; a read error may explain this. The rearrangement joins TRBV5-1 to TRBJ1-5; TRBD1 matches at 7 bases. CDR1 is SGHRS, CDR2 YFSETQ, per germline. This CDR3 has 15 residues. The CDR3 sequence is CASRLGDSLNQPQHF. For the CDR3, the DNA is TGCGCCAGCAGGTTGGGGGACAGCTTAAATCAGCCCCAGCATTTT.

The rearrangement joins TRBV28 to TRBJ1-4, with TRBD1 matching 8 bases. The CDR3 has 13 residues. V shed 6 bases, J shed 8 bases, and the junction held 5 bases outside the gene matches. Germline CDR1 and CDR2: MDHEN and SYDVKM. CDR3 DNA sequence: TGTGCCAGCAGGGACAGGGCCGGAGAAAAACTGTTTTTT. Its translation: CASRDRAGEKLFF.

Comment on this clone: The sample has other DNA sequences that encode this CDR3 too. V and J are TRBV18 and TRBJ1-2; 9 bases are shared with TRBD1. Germline V gives CDR1 KGHSH, CDR2 LQKENI. Unmatched junction bases numbered 1, after V lost 3 bases and J lost 2 bases. The CDR3 runs to 14 residues. CDR3 in DNA: TGTGCCAGCTCACCTGGGACAGGGAACTATGGCTACACCTTC. This sequence encodes CASSPGTGNYGYTF.

The chain uses TRBV6-5 and TRBJ2-7; 7 nucleotides agree with TRBD1. Germline V gene lookup returns CDR1 MNHEY and CDR2 SVGAGI. The CDR3 contains 14 residues. After removal of 6 bases from V and 1 base from J, the junction contained 6 bases not matched to a gene. This chain's CDR3 is CASRADRESYEQYF. The DNA for the CDR3 is TGTGCCAGCAGGGCCGACAGGGAGTCCTACGAGCAGTACTTC.